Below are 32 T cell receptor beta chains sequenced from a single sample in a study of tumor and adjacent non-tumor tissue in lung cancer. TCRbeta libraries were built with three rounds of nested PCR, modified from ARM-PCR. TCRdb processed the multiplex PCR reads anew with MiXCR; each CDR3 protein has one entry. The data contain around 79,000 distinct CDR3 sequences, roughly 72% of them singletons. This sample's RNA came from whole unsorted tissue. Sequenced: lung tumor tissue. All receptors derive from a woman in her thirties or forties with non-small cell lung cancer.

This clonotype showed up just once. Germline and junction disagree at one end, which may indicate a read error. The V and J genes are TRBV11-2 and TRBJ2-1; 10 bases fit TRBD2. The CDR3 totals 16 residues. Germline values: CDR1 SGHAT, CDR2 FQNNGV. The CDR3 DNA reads TGTGCCAACAGCTTAGGGCCACTAGCGGGGTACAATGAGCAGTTCTTC. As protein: CANSLGPLAGYNEQFF.

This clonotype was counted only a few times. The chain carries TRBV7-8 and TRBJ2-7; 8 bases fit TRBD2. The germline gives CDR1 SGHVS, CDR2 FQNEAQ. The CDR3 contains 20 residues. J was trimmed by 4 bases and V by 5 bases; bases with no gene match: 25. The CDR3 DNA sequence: TGTGCCAGCAGCCCGCGGTTTGCCGTAGCGGGGCCGGTCGGGTCGTACGAGCAGTACTTC. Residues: CASSPRFAVAGPVGSYEQYF.

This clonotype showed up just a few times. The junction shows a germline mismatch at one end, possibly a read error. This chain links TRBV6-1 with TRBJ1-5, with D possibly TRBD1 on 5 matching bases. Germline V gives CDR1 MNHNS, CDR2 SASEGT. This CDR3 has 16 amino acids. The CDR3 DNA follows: TGTGCCAGTAGCGGATGGGGCCTGAATAGCAATAAGCCCCAGCATTTT. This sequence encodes CASSGWGLNSNKPQHF.

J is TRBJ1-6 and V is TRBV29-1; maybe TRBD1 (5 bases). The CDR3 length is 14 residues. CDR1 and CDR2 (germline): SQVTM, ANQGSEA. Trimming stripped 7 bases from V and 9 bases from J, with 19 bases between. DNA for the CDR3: TGCAGCGCCAGGGCAGGGTGGGATAGTTCACCCCTCCACTTT. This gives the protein CSARAGWDSSPLHF.

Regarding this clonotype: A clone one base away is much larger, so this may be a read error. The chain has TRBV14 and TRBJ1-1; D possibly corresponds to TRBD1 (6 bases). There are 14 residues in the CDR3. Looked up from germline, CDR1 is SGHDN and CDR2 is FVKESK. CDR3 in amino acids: CASSQGVGGTEVFF. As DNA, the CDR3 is TGTGCCAGCAGCCAAGGAGTAGGGGGGACTGAAGTTTTCTTT.

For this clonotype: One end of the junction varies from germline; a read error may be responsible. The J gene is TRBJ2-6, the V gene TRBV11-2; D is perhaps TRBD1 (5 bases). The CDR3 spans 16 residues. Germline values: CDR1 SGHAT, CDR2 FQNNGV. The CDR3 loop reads CASSWSDLSGADLLTF. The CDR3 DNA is TGTGCCAGTAGCTGGTCAGACCTCTCTGGGGCCGACCTCCTGACTTTC.

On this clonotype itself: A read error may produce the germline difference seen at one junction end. The chain's CDR3 is CTVEDAPSAEQYF. Here the CDR3 DNA reads TGCACCGTTGAAGATGCTCCTAGCGCCGAGCAGTACTTC. The chain employs TRBV29-1 and TRBJ2-7; D may be TRBD2 (6 bases). The CDR3 consists of 13 residues. Germline CDR1 is SQVTM and CDR2 is ANQGSEA.

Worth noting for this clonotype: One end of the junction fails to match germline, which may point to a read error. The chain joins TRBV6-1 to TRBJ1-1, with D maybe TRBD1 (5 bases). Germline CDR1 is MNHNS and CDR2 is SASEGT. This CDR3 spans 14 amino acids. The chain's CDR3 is CAGSVRERDTEAFF. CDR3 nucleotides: TGTGCCGGCAGTGTCAGGGAGCGGGACACTGAAGCTTTCTTT.

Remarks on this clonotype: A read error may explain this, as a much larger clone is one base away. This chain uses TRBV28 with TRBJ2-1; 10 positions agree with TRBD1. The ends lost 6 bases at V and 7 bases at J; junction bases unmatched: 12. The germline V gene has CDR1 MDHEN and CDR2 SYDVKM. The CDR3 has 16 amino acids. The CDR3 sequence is CASRFPRQGAKNEQFF. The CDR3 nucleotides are TGTGCCAGCAGATTCCCCCGACAGGGGGCCAAGAATGAGCAGTTCTTC.

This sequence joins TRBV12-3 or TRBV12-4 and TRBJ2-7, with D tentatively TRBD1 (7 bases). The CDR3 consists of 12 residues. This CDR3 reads CDSSSDQGGQYF. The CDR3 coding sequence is TGTGACAGTAGTTCCGATCAGGGGGGGCAGTACTTC.

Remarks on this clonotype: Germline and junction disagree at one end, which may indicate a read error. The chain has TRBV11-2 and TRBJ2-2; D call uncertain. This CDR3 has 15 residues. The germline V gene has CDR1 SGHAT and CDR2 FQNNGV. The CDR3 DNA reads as TGTGCTAGCAGCCCCGAAGATCAGAACATCGGGGAGCTGTTTTTT. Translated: CASSPEDQNIGELFF.

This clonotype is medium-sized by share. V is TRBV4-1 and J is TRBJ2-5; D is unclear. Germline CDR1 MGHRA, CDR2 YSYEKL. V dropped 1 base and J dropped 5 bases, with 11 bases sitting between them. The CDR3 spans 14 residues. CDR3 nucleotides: TGCGCCAGCAGCCAAGTACGTGGGTGGGAGACCCAGTACTTC. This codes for CASSQVRGWETQYF.

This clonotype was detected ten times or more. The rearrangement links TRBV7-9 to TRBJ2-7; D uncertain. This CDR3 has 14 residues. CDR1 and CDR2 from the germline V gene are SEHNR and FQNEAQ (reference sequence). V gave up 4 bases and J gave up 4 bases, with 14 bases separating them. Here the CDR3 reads CASSSLPGWYEQYF. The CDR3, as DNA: TGTGCCAGCAGCTCCCTACCAGGCTGGTACGAGCAGTACTTC.

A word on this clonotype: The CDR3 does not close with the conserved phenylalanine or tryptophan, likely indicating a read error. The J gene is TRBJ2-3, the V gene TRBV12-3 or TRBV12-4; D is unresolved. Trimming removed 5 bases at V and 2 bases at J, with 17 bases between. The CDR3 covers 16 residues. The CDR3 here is CASSTRTYTNTDTQYS. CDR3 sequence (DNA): TGTGCCAGCAGTACCCGGACGTATACTAACACAGATACGCAGTATTCT.

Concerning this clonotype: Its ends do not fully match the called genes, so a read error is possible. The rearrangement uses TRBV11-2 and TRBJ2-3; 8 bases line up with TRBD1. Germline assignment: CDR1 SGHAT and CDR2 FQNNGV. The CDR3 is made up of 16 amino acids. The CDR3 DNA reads TGTGCTAGCAACCTTCGAACAGGGGGAAGGATAGATATGCAGTATTTT. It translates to CASNLRTGGRIDMQYF.

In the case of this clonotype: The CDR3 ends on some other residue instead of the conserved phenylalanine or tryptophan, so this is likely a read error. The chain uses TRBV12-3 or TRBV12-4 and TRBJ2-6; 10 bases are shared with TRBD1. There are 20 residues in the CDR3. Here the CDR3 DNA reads TGTGCCAACAGTCTTTCCGACAGGGGGCTCGTTCGAGGAGGGGCCAACGTCCTGACTTTA. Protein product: CANSLSDRGLVRGGANVLTL.

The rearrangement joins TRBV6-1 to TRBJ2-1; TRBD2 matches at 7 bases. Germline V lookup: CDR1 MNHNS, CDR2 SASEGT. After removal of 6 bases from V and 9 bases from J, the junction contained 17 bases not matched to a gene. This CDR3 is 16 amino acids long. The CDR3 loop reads CASSDLWAGAIGEQFF. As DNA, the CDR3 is TGTGCCAGCAGCGACCTCTGGGCGGGAGCTATCGGTGAGCAGTTCTTC.

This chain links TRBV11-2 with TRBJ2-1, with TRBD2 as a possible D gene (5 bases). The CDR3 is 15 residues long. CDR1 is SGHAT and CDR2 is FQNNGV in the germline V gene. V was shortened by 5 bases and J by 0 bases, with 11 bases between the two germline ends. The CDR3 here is CASSLSVVSYNEQFF. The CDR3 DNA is TGTGCCAGCAGCCTTAGCGTAGTCTCCTACAATGAGCAGTTCTTC.

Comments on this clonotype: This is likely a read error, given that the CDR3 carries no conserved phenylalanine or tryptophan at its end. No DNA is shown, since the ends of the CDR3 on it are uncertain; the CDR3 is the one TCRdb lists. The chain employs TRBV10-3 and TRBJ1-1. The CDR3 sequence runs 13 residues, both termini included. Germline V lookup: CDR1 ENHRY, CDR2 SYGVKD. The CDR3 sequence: CAISEIARSEVFL.

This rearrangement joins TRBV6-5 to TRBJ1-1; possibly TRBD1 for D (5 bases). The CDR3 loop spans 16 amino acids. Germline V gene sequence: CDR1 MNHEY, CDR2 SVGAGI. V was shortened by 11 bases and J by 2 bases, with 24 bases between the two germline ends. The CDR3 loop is CASRRGPNRPNTEAFF. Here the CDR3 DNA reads TGTGCCTCTCGGAGGGGACCCAACAGGCCAAACACTGAAGCTTTCTTT.

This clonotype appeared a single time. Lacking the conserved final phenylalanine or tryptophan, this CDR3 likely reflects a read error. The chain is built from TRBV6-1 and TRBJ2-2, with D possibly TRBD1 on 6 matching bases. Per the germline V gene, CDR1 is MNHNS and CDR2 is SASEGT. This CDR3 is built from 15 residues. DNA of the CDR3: TGTGCCAGCAGTGAACGGACAGCCAACACCGGGAAGCTGTTTTCT. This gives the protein CASSERTANTGKLFS.

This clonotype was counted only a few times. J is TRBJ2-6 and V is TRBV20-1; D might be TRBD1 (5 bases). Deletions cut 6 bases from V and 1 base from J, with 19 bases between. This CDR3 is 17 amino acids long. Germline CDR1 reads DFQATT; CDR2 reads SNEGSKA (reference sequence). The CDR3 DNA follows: TGCAGTGCCAGACCAGGGAAGAAGGTTTCTGGGGCCAACGTCCTGACTTTC. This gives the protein CSARPGKKVSGANVLTF.

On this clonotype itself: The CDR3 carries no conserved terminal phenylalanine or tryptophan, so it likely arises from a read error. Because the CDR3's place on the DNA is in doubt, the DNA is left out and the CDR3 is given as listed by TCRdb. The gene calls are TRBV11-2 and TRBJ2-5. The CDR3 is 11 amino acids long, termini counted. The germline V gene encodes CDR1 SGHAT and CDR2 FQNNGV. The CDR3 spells CASNHQETHYL.

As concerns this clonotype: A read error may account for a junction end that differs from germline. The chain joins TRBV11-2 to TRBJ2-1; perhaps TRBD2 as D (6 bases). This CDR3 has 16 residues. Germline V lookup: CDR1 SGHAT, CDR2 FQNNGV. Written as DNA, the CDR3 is TGTGCCAACAGCAAGTCACTAGCTGCACTGTACAATGTGCAGTTCTTC. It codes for CANSKSLAALYNVQFF.

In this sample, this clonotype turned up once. This CDR3 is CSARPGTDTQYF. The CDR3 DNA follows: TGCAGCGCGCGGCCGGGAACAGATACGCAGTATTTT. The chain has TRBV29-1 and TRBJ2-3, with D perhaps TRBD2 (5 bases). CDR1 and CDR2 (germline): SQVTM, ANQGSEA. Deletions cut 7 bases from V and 3 bases from J, with 11 bases between. The CDR3 covers 12 residues.

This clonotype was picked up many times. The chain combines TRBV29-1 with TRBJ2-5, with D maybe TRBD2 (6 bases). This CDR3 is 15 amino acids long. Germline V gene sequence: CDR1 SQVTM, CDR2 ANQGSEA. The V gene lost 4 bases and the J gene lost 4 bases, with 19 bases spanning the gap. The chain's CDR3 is CSVVGGAMVGETQYF. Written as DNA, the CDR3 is TGCAGCGTTGTCGGCGGGGCGATGGTCGGAGAGACCCAGTACTTC.

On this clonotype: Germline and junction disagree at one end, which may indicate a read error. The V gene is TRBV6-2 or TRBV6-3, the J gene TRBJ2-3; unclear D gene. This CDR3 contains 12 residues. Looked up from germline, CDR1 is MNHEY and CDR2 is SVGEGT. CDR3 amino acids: CASSYSEDTQYF. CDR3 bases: TGTGCCAGCAGTTACAGCGAAGATACGCAGTACTTT.

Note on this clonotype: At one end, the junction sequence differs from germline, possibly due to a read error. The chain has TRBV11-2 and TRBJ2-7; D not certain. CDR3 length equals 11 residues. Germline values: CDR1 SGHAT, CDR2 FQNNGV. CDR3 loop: CANRKSYERYF. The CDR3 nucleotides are TGTGCCAATAGAAAAAGCTACGAGCGGTACTTC.

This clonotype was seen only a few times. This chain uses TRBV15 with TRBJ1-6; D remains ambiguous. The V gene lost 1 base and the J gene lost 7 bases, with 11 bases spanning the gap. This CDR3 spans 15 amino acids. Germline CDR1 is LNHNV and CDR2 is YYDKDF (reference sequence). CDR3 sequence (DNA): TGTGCCACCAGCAGAGCCGGGCCGTTGAATTCACCCCTCCACTTT. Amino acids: CATSRAGPLNSPLHF.

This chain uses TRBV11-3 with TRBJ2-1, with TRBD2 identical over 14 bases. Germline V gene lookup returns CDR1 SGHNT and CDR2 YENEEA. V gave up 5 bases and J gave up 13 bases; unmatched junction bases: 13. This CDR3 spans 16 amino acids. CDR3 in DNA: TGTGCCAGCAGCATGGAGGGGACTAGCGGGGGCAATAAACAGTTCTTC. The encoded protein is CASSMEGTSGGNKQFF.

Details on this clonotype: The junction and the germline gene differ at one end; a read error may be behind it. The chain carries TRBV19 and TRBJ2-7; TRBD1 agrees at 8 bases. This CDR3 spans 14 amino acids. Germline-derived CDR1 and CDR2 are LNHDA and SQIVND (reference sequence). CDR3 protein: CATSGGDRSYEQYF. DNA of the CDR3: TGTGCCACTAGTGGTGGGGACAGGAGCTACGAGCAGTACTTC.

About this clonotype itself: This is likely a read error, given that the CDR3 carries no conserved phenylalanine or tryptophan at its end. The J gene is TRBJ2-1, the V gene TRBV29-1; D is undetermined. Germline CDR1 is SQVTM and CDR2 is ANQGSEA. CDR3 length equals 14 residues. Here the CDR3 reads CSATIEFSYSEQFL. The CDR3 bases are TGCAGCGCCACTATCGAGTTTTCCTACAGTGAGCAGTTCTTA.